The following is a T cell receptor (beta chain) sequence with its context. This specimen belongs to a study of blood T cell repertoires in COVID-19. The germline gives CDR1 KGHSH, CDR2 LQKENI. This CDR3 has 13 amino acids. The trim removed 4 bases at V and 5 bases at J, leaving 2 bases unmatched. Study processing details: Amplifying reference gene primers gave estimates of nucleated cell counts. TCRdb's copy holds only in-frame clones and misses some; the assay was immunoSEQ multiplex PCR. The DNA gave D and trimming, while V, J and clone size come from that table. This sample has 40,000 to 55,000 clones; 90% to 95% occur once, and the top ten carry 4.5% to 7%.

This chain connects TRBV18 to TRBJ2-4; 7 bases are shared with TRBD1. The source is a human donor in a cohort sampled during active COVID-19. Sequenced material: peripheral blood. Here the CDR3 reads CASSRGTENIQYF. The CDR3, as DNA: TGTGCCAGCTCACGGGGGACAGAAAACATTCAGTACTTC.